The entry that follows covers one TCR beta chain sequence. This sample is drawn from a study of vaccination and CD4 T cells after COVID-19. The V gene lost 0 bases and the J gene lost 3 bases, with 9 bases spanning the gap. From germline, CDR1 is DFQATT and CDR2 SNEGSKA (reference sequence). The CDR3 totals 13 residues. TCRdb redid the calling of the PCR reads with MiXCR, one entry per CDR3 protein. The profile shows fewer than 20,000 distinct CDR3 sequences, roughly two thirds of them singletons. This receptor was taken from a human donor who had recovered from COVID-19. The starting material was CD4+ T cells from blood, obtained after SARS-CoV-2 vaccination. The chain links TRBV20-1 to TRBJ2-7, with D perhaps given as TRBD1 or TRBD2 (5 bases each). CDR3 bases: TGCAGTGCTAGAGATCGGGGCGGCTACGAGCAGTACTTC. The encoded protein is CSARDRGGYEQYF.